Listed here is a single T cell receptor beta chain. Its binding antigen is unknown. Per-base quality was not reported, and no clone a single base away is much larger than it. The CDR3 covers 16 residues, taking in both the cysteine and the phenylalanine. Only the CDR3 DNA is retained, 48 bases long and in frame from the first base. The CDR1 and CDR2 encoded by the germline V gene are ENHRY and SYGVKD. Ends trimmed: V by 5 bases, J by 4 bases; bases unmatched to a gene: 12. The sample comes from a study of blood T cell repertoires in COVID-19 (TCRdb year 2020). Background for the entire study: Collaborator samples came from the United States, Italy and Spain and covered acute and convalescent phases of COVID-19. Deeply sampled blood TCRbeta repertoires from subjects exposed to, actively infected with, or recovered from COVID-19 were included in the dataset. Samples came from the ongoing ImmuneRACE study (first 160 participants) plus 1,254 subjects from 6 global collaborators. The repertoires were made available in a free public database intended to serve as a resource for research on the immune response to SARS-CoV-2. Where available, HLA class I and class II types were taken from metadata supplied by the sample provider and were not determined by assay-based typing. A de-identified subject ID, COVID-19 status, age in years and sex were almost always included in the sample metadata. The prospective study material was composed of cDNA or gDNA derived from T cells, B-cell-depleted T cells, or PBMCs.

Collaborating institutions collected whole blood in K2EDTA tubes following their own protocols. For TCRbeta analysis, collaborator samples were shipped as frozen whole blood, as isolated PBMCs, or as DNA extracted from either sample type. TCRbeta CDR3 regions were amplified from genomic DNA using the immunoSEQ Assay, a bias-controlled multiplex PCR. The authors processed their data as follows. Within the assay, amplification of reference gene primers was used to estimate how many nucleated cells each sample contained. Sequence reads were collapsed and filtered to measure the absolute abundance of every unique TCRbeta CDR3 rearrangement. For each sample, productive Simpson clonality was calculated as the square root of Simpson's diversity index over productive rearrangements. What TCRdb holds here is the immuneACCESS table cut down to in-frame rearrangements. Part of the clones is not present; checked against another copy, under half of the missing clones reflect an unresolved V gene, and the others are unexplained. Clonal size and the V and J genes are those of that table, whereas D and trimming came from the DNA. Here the sample has just under 70,000 clones; roughly 89% occur a single time. The top ten clones comprise about 8.1% of the sample.

Results and caveats for the whole study, not just this receptor: The amount of clinical and demographic metadata varied by source and participant and was provided uncurated.

The clonotype comes from a man aged 25 to 45 with acute or convalescent COVID-19. Sequenced material: peripheral blood. The rearrangement combines TRBV10-3 with TRBJ1-2, and TRBD1 aligns with 8 junction nucleotides. The DNA sequence is given as TGTGCCATCAGTCCCGGGACAGGACTCTCCACCTATGGCTACACCTTC. Its protein product is CAISPGTGLSTYGYTF.